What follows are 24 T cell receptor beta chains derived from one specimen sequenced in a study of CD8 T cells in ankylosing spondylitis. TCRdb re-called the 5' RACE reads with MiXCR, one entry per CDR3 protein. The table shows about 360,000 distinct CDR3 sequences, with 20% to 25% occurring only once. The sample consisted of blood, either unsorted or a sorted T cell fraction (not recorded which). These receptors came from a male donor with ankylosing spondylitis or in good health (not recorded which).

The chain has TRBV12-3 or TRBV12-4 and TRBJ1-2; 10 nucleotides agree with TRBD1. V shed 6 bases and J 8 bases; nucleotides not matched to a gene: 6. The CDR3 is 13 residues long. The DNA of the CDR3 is TGTGCCAGCAGCCCTGGACAGGGGGACGGCTACACCTTC. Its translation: CASSPGQGDGYTF.

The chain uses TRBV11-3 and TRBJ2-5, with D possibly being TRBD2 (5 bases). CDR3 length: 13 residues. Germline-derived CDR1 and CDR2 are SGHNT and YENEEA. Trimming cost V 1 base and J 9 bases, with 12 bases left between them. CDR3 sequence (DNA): TGTGCCAGCAGCTTAGCTGCGACGGGGTCCCAGTACTTC. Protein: CASSLAATGSQYF.

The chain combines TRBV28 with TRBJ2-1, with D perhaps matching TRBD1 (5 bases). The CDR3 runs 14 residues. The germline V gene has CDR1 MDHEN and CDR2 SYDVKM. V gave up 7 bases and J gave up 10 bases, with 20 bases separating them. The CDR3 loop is CASTPGSLSGEQFF. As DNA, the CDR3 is TGTGCCAGCACCCCAGGGTCCCTCTCTGGGGAGCAGTTCTTC. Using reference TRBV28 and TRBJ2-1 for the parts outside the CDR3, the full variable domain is DVKVTQSSRYLVKRTGEKVFLECVQDMDHENMFWYRQDPGLGLRLIYFSYDVKMKEKGDIPEGYSVSREKKERFSLILESASTNQTSMYLCASTPGSLSGEQFFGPGTRLTVL.

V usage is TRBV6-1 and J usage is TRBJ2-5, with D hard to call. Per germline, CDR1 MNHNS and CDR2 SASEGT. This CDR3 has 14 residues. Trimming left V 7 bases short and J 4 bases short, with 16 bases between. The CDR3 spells CASKVVSVGETQYF. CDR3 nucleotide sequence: TGTGCCAGCAAAGTCGTTTCGGTGGGAGAGACCCAGTACTTC.

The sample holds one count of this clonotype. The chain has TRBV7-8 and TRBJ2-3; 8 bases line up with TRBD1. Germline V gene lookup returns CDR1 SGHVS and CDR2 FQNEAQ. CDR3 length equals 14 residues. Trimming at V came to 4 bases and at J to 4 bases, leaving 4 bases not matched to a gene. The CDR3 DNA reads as TGTGCCAGCAGCTCCGGACAGGGATCAGATACGCAGTATTTT. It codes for CASSSGQGSDTQYF.

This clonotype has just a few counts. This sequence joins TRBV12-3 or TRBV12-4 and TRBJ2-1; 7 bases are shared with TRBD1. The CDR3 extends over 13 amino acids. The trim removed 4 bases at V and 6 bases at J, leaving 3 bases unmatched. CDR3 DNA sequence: TGTGCCAGCAGTTGGGGACAGATCAATGAGCAGTTCTTC. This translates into CASSWGQINEQFF.

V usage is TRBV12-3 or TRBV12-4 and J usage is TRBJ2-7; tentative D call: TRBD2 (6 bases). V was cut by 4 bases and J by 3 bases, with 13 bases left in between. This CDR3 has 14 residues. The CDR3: CASSSHRDFYEQYF. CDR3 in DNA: TGTGCCAGCAGTTCCCACCGGGACTTCTACGAGCAGTACTTC.

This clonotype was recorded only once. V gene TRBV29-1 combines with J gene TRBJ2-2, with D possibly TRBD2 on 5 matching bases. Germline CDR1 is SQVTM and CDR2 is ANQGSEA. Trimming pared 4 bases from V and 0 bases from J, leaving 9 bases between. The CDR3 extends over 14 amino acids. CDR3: CSVGERSNTGELFF. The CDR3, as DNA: TGCAGCGTTGGGGAGAGATCGAACACCGGGGAGCTGTTTTTT.

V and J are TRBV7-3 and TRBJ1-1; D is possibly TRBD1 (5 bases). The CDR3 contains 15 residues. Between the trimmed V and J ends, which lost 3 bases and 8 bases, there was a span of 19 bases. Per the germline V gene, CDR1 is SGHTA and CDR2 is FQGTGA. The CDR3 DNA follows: TGTGCCAGCAGCTTGGGACCCCGGGGGTACAGCGAAGCTTTCTTT. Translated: CASSLGPRGYSEAFF.

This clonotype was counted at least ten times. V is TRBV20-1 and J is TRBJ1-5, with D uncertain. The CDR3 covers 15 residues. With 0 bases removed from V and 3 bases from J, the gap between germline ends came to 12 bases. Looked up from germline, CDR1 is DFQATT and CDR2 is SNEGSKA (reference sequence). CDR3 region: CSARDFKTHNQPQHF. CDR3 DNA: TGCAGTGCTAGAGATTTCAAGACCCACAATCAGCCCCAGCATTTT.

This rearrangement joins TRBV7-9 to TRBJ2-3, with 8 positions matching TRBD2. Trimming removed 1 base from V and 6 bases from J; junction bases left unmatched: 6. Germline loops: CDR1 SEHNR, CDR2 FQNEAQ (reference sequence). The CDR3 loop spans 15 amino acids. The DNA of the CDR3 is TGTGCCAGCAGCTTAGTATTGGGGACTAGTGATACGCAGTATTTT. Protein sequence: CASSLVLGTSDTQYF.

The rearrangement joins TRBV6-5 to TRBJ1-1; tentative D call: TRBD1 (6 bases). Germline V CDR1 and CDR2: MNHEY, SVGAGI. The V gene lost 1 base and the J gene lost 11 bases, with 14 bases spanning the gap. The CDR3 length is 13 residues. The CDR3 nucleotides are TGTGCCAGCAGTTACTGGCGGGGGGCAATGGCTTTCTTT. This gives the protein CASSYWRGAMAFF.

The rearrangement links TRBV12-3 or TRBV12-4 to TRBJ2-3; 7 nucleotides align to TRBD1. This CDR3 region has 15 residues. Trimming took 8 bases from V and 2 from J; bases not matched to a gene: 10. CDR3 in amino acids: CASRPTGYSTDTQYF. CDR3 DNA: TGTGCCAGCCGCCCGACAGGGTACTCCACAGATACGCAGTATTTT.

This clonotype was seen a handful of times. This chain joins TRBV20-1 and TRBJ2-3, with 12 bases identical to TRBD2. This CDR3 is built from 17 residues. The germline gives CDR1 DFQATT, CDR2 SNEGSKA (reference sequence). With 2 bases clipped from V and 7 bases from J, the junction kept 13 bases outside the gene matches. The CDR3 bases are TGCAGTGCTAGACCCTACTCGACTAGCGGGGGCCCTCATACGCAGTATTTT. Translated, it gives CSARPYSTSGGPHTQYF.

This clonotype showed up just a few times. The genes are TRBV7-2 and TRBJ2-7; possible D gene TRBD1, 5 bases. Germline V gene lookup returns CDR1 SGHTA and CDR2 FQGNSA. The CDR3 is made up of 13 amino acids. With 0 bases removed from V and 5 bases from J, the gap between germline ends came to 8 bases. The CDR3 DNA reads TGTGCCAGCAGCTTAGCACAGGCCAACGAGCAGTACTTC. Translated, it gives CASSLAQANEQYF.

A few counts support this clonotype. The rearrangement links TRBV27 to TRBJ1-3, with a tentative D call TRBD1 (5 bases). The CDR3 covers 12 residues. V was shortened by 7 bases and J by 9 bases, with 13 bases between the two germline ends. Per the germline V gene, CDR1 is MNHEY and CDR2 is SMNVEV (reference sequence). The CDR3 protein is CASIGEEATIYF. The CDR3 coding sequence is TGTGCCAGCATAGGGGAGGAAGCCACCATATATTTT.

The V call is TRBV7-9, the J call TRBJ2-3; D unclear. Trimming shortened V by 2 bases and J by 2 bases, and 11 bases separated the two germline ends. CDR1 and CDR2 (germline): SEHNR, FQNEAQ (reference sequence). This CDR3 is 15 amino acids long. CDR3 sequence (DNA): TGTGCCAGCAGCTTACCACTGCGGAACACAGATACGCAGTATTTT. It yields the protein CASSLPLRNTDTQYF.

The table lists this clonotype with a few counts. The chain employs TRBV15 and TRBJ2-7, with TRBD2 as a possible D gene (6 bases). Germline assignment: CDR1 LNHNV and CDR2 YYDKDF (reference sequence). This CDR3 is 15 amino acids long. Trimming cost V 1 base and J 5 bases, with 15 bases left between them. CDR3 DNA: TGTGCCACCAGCAGAGTGCTGGGCGGGGCCCACGAGCAGTACTTC. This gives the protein CATSRVLGGAHEQYF.

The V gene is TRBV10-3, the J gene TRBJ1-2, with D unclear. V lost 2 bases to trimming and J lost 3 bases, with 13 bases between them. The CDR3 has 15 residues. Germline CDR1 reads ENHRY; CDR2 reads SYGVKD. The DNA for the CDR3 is TGTGCCATCAGTGAGGCCTACAGTTCTTACTATGGCTACACCTTC. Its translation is CAISEAYSSYYGYTF.

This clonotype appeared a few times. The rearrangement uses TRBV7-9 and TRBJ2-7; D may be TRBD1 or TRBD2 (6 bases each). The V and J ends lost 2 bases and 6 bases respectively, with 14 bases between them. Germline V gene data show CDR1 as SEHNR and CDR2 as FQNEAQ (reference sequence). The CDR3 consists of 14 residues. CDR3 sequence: CASSLMGGQTEQYF. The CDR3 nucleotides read TGTGCCAGCAGCTTAATGGGGGGCCAAACCGAGCAGTACTTC.

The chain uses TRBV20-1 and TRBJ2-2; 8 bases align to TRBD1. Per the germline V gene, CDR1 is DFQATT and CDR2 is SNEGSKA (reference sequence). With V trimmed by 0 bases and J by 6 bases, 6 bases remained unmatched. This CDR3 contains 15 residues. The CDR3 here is CSARDWAGGPGELFF. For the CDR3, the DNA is TGCAGTGCTAGAGATTGGGCAGGGGGCCCCGGGGAGCTGTTTTTT.

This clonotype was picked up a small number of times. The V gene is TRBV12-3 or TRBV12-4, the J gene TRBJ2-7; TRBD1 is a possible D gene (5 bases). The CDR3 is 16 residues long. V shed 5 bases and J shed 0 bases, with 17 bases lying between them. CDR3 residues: CASSPSDSDSSYEQYF. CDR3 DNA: TGTGCCAGCAGTCCCTCCGATTCCGACAGCTCCTACGAGCAGTACTTC.

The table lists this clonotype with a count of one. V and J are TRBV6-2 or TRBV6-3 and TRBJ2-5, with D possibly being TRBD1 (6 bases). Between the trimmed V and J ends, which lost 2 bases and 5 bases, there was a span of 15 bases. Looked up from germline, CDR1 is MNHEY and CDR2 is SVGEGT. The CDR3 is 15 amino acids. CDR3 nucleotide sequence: TGTGCCAGCAGTTACGGGGGCCCCCCCCTCGAGACCCAGTACTTC. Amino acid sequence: CASSYGGPPLETQYF.

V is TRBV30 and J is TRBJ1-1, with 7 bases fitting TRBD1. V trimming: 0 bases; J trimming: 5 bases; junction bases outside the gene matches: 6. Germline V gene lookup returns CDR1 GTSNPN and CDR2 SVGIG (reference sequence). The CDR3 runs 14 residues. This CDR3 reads CAWSVGAGGTEAFF. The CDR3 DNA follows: TGTGCCTGGAGTGTAGGGGCAGGGGGTACTGAAGCTTTCTTT.